The rows below give T cell receptor beta chains drawn from one sample of a study of blood T cell repertoires in COVID-19. Repertoires were generated with immunoSEQ multiplex PCR, while TCRdb's copy carries only in-frame clones and drops some. Here the sample spans around 46,000 clones, roughly 86% being singletons. Sequencing was done on a sample of peripheral blood. The receptors were sampled from a man aged 35 to 55 with active COVID-19. CDR3s include the opening cysteine and the closing phenylalanine or tryptophan. D genes are given only for firm matches. A clone size is listed for some rows: how often the clone was seen (once, few, many), or a class if it is expanded.

d_call j_call clone_size v_call cdr3_nt cdr3_aa
TRBD1 TRBJ2-1 few TRBV24-1 TGTGCCACCAGAGGGACAGGGGGGGGTGAGCAGTTCTTC CATRGTGGGEQFF
TRBD1 TRBJ1-2 - TRBV5-6 TGTGCCAGCAGCACGGACAGGGGCCACTATGGCTACACCTTC CASSTDRGHYGYTF
TRBD1 TRBJ1-6 - TRBV5-1 TGCGCCAGCAGCCCAGGACAGGGGACATCACCCCTCCACTTT CASSPGQGTSPLHF
TRBD1 TRBJ1-1 - TRBV18 TGTGCCAGCTCACTTATGACAGGGTCGAACACTGAAGCTTTCTTT CASSLMTGSNTEAFF
- TRBJ2-7 - TRBV7-8 TGTGCCAGCAGCCCGAGCAGGCTGCAGTACTTC CASSPSRLQYF
- TRBJ2-1 - TRBV28 TGTGCCAGCAGTCCCGGGACTTTTTCTATCAACAATGAGCAGTTCTTC CASSPGTFSINNEQFF
TRBD2 TRBJ2-3 - TRBV28 TGTGCCAGCAGTTTAAGCGGGAGTGGGGCAGATACGCAGTATTTT CASSLSGSGADTQYF
TRBD1 TRBJ2-3 - TRBV7-3 TGTGCCAGCAGCTCACAGGGGTTACTCACTAGCACAGATACGCAGTATTTT CASSSQGLLTSTDTQYF
TRBD1 TRBJ2-7 - TRBV11-3 TGTGCCAGCAGCCTCGGGACAGGGGTTGTCTACGAGCAGTACTTC CASSLGTGVVYEQYF
TRBD2 TRBJ2-1 - TRBV6-5 TGTGCCAGCAGGGGGACTAGCTCCTACAATGAGCAGTTCTTC CASRGTSSYNEQFF
TRBD1 TRBJ1-5 - TRBV7-8 TGTGCCAGCAGCGCGGGACAGCCATCCTATCAGCCCCAGCATTTT CASSAGQPSYQPQHF
TRBD1 TRBJ2-7 - TRBV7-9 TGTGCCAGCAGCTCTAACAGGGGTTACGAGCAGTACTTC CASSSNRGYEQYF
- TRBJ1-1 - TRBV6-5 TGTGCCAGCAGAGATCGAGGGTGGATGAACACTGAAGCTTTCTTT CASRDRGWMNTEAFF
TRBD2 TRBJ2-3 - TRBV28 TGTGCCAGCAGTTCCAGACTGGGGACTAGCAGAAACACAGATACGCAGTATTTT CASSSRLGTSRNTDTQYF
TRBD2 TRBJ2-4 once TRBV11-2 TGTGCCAGCAGCTTAGTGCCCTCGCTAGCGGGATTTGACAAAAACATTCAGTACTTC CASSLVPSLAGFDKNIQYF
- TRBJ1-5 - TRBV24-1 TGTGCCACCAGTGACCTCAATCAGCCCCAGCATTTT CATSDLNQPQHF
- TRBJ1-2 once TRBV27 TGTGCCAGCAGTTTGGATGGCTCCTTACTAGGCTACACCTTC CASSLDGSLLGYTF
- TRBJ1-3 - TRBV11-2 TGTGCCAGCAGCTTAGAGTATAGCTCTGGAAACACCATATATTTT CASSLEYSSGNTIYF
TRBD1 TRBJ1-6 few TRBV3-1/TRBV3-2 TGTGCCAGCAACCTTGGACAGGGCAACAATTCACCCCTCCACTTT CASNLGQGNNSPLHF
TRBD1 TRBJ1-6 - TRBV10-1 TGCGCCAGCAGTGAGGGGACAGGGAATTCACCCCTCCACTTT CASSEGTGNSPLHF
- TRBJ1-1 - TRBV2 TGTGCCAGCAGGAGGGAACGGCGGGGCACTGAAGCTTTCTTT CASRRERRGTEAFF
TRBD1 TRBJ1-1 - TRBV7-2 TGTGCCAGCAGCACGGACAGGGGCTCTGAAGCTTTCTTT CASSTDRGSEAFF
TRBD2 TRBJ2-4 - TRBV28 TGTGCCAGCAGTCGAACAGGGATAGCGGGAGGGCCGGAGACCAAAAACATTCAGTATTTC CASSRTGIAGGPETKNIQYF
TRBD2 TRBJ2-2 - TRBV6-5 TGTGCCACCAAGAGACTAGCGGGAGTTTGGGGGGAGCTGTTTTTT CATKRLAGVWGELFF
TRBD2 TRBJ2-1 - TRBV12-5 TGTGCTAGTGGTTTGGCCAGCGGGAGGGGTAATGAGCAGTTCTTC CASGLASGRGNEQFF
TRBD2 TRBJ2-7 - TRBV11-2 TGTGCCAGCAGCTCAGGACTAGCGGGAGGGCACGACTACTACGAGCAGTACTTC CASSSGLAGGHDYYEQYF
- TRBJ1-6 once TRBV23-1 TGCGCCAGCAGTCAATCCCATCCGTCCGGGCCCATACCGGGGTCACCCCTCCACTTT CASSQSHPSGPIPGSPLHF
- TRBJ2-2 - TRBV9 TGTGCCAGCAGCGTAGCCGGACACGGGGAGCTGTTTTTT CASSVAGHGELFF
- TRBJ1-5 - TRBV6-2/TRBV6-3 TGTGCCAGCAGCTACTCGAGTTCCCGGCCCCAGCATTTT CASSYSSSRPQHF
- TRBJ2-1 - TRBV29-1 TGCAGCGTTGTTCGCAGTCAGGACAATGAGCAGTTCTTC CSVVRSQDNEQFF
- TRBJ2-2 - TRBV5-4 TGTGCCAGCAGCTTGGCCGTAATGAACACCGGGGAGCTGTTTTTT CASSLAVMNTGELFF
TRBD2 TRBJ2-1 - TRBV10-2 TGCGCCAGCAGTGACACCTTTAATCGGAAGGGCGGGAGCTCCTACAATGAGCAGTTCTTC CASSDTFNRKGGSSYNEQFF
TRBD2 TRBJ2-2 medium-sized TRBV19 TGTGCCAGTAGTACCCTAGCGGGAGGGTGGACCGGGGAGCTGTTTTTT CASSTLAGGWTGELFF
TRBD2 TRBJ2-1 few TRBV7-6 TGTGCCAGCAGCTTAGGCGGACTAGCGGGCTACAATGAGCAGTTCTTC CASSLGGLAGYNEQFF
- TRBJ2-1 - TRBV28 TGTGCCAGCAGTTTACGGTGGTTCAACAATGAGCAGTTCTTC CASSLRWFNNEQFF
- TRBJ2-5 - TRBV10-1 TGCGCCAGCAGTGAGGGGTCAGCAGGGAAAGAGACCCAGTACTTC CASSEGSAGKETQYF
- TRBJ2-2 - TRBV9 TGTGCCAGCAGCGTACCCCGAGAGGGGGTCACCACCGGGGAGCTGTTTTTT CASSVPREGVTTGELFF
TRBD1 TRBJ2-1 once TRBV7-9 TGTGCCAGCAGCTTAGTCCAAAAGGGGGCAAATGAGCAGTTCTTC CASSLVQKGANEQFF
TRBD2 TRBJ2-2 - TRBV10-2 TGCGCCAGCAGAGGACTAGCGGGAGTGGCCGGGGAGCTGTTTTTT CASRGLAGVAGELFF
- TRBJ1-1 - TRBV19 TGTGCCACTACCCTCCAGGGGATGAGGACTGAAGCTTTCTTT CATTLQGMRTEAFF
TRBD2 TRBJ2-1 - TRBV11-2 TGTGCCAGCAGCTCAGATAGGAGGCGGGAGAGGTCCTACAATGAGCAGTTCTTC CASSSDRRRERSYNEQFF
TRBD1 TRBJ1-2 - TRBV11-2 TGTGCCAGCAGCCCTACGACAGGGAGCGGCTACACCTTC CASSPTTGSGYTF
TRBD1 TRBJ1-1 - TRBV10-3 TGTGCCATCAGCGGACAGGTGAACACTGAAGCTTTCTTT CAISGQVNTEAFF
- TRBJ1-1 - TRBV27 TGTGCCAGCAGTTCCACAGGCGAAGCTTTCTTT CASSSTGEAFF
TRBD2 TRBJ2-3 - TRBV30 TGTGCCTTGGGACTAGCGGGGGATACGCAGTATTTT CALGLAGDTQYF
- TRBJ1-4 - TRBV3-1/TRBV3-2 TGTGCCAGCAGCCAAGACGTTAATGAAAAACTGTTTTTT CASSQDVNEKLFF
TRBD1 TRBJ2-7 - TRBV20-1 TGCAGTGGACAGGGGGCCTACGAGCAGTACTTC CSGQGAYEQYF
TRBD2 TRBJ2-3 - TRBV6-6 TGTGCCAGCACCGGGACTAGTGGCACAGATACGCAGTATTTT CASTGTSGTDTQYF